These 8 T cell receptor beta chains were all obtained from the same sample, sequenced in a study of blood T cell repertoires in COVID-19. TCRdb's copy holds only in-frame clones and misses some; the assay was immunoSEQ multiplex PCR. Of about 200,000 clones in the sample, 88% were seen once. Material: peripheral blood. Receptors were obtained from a middle-aged man with active or convalescent COVID-19.

The CDR3 DNA is TGTGCCAGCACCCCAGGGCCGACTTACAATGAGCAGTTCTTC. As protein: CASTPGPTYNEQFF. J is TRBJ2-1 and V is TRBV5-5; D is possibly TRBD1 (5 bases). Germline-derived CDR1 and CDR2 are SGHKS and YYEKEE (reference sequence). The CDR3 runs to 14 residues. Trimming cost V 6 bases and J 4 bases, with 14 bases left between them.

The rearrangement joins TRBV20-1 to TRBJ2-7; 7 bases agree with TRBD1. The V gene end was trimmed by 6 bases and the J gene end by 2 bases; junction bases not matched to a gene: 10. CDR3 length: 14 residues. Germline assignment: CDR1 DFQATT and CDR2 SNEGSKA (reference sequence). CDR3 sequence reads: CSASTGTAPYEQYF. CDR3 coding DNA: TGCAGTGCCAGTACCGGGACAGCTCCCTACGAGCAGTACTTC.

The chain joins TRBV2 to TRBJ1-5, with TRBD1 matching 9 bases. Germline V CDR1 and CDR2: SNHLY, FYNNEI. The trim removed 1 base at V and 4 bases at J, leaving 11 bases unmatched. This CDR3 region has 18 residues. This CDR3 is CASSEVSGTGIRNQPQHF. Here the CDR3 DNA reads TGTGCCAGCAGTGAAGTCAGCGGGACAGGGATTCGGAATCAGCCCCAGCATTTT.

This rearrangement joins TRBV5-1 to TRBJ2-2, with D possibly matching TRBD1 (6 bases). The length of the CDR3 is 16 residues. Trimming stripped 0 bases from V and 1 base from J, with 10 bases between. CDR1 is SGHRS and CDR2 is YFSETQ in the germline V gene. The CDR3 nucleotides read TGCGCCAGCAGCTTGGAAGGGACACTGAACACCGGGGAGCTGTTTTTT. This encodes CASSLEGTLNTGELFF. Combining the CDR3 with reference TRBV5-1 and TRBJ2-2 gives the whole variable domain KAGVTQTPRYLIKTRGQQVTLSCSPISGHRSVSWYQQTPGQGLQFLFEYFSETQRNKGNFPGRFSGRQFSNSRSEMNVSTLELGDSALYLCASSLEGTLNTGELFFGEGSRLTVL.

The chain is built from TRBV24-1 and TRBJ2-2; TRBD1 agrees at 8 bases. With V trimmed by 4 bases and J by 7 bases, 4 bases remained unmatched. The CDR3 covers 14 residues. Germline loops: CDR1 KGHDR, CDR2 SFDVKD. CDR3 sequence (DNA): TGTGCCACCAGTGACAGGGGGCGTAACGGGGAGCTGTTTTTT. Translating it yields CATSDRGRNGELFF.

The chain couples TRBV11-3 to TRBJ2-5, with D maybe TRBD2 (6 bases). Trimming cost V 4 bases and J 0 bases, with 21 bases left between them. CDR1 is SGHNT and CDR2 is YENEEA in the germline V gene. The CDR3 runs 18 residues. The CDR3 DNA reads as TGTGCCAGCAGCTCAACGCTGTTGGCTAGCGAATACCAAGAGACCCAGTACTTC. This sequence encodes CASSSTLLASEYQETQYF.

In its sample, this clone was seen a few times. The V call is TRBV5-1, the J call TRBJ2-4, with TRBD1 as a possible D gene (5 bases). V dropped 0 bases and J dropped 1 base, with 5 bases sitting between them. From germline, CDR1 is SGHRS and CDR2 YFSETQ. The CDR3 is 14 residues long. Here the CDR3 DNA reads TGCGCCAGCAGCTTGGACAGGGCCAAAAACATTCAGTACTTC. Translating gives CASSLDRAKNIQYF. Complete variable domain (other parts from reference TRBV5-1 and TRBJ2-4): KAGVTQTPRYLIKTRGQQVTLSCSPISGHRSVSWYQQTPGQGLQFLFEYFSETQRNKGNFPGRFSGRQFSNSRSEMNVSTLELGDSALYLCASSLDRAKNIQYFGAGTRLSVL.

V and J are TRBV9 and TRBJ2-3; TRBD1 matches 10 bases. Germline assignment: CDR1 SGDLS and CDR2 YYNGEE. The length of the CDR3 is 15 residues. V gave up 2 bases and J gave up 6 bases; unmatched junction bases: 6. The CDR3 reads CASSVRGTGEDTQYF. In DNA form, the CDR3 reads TGTGCCAGCAGCGTGAGAGGGACAGGGGAGGATACGCAGTATTTT. The full variable domain, its missing parts supplied by reference TRBV9 and TRBJ2-3, is DSGVTQTPKHLITATGQRVTLRCSPRSGDLSVYWYQQSLDQGLQFLIQYYNGEERAKGNILERFSAQQFPDLHSELNLSSLELGDSALYFCASSVRGTGEDTQYFGPGTRLTVL.